This T cell receptor (beta chain) stems from a study of blood T cells in healthy people across ages. Regarding this clonotype: What it recognizes is unknown.

Notes on the study in general: Relative to aged donors, long-lived donors carried more naive CD4+ cells and displayed higher diversity. Researchers said unsorted PBMCs prevented a conclusive naive versus antigen-experienced comparison. Roughly linear age-related decline in beta diversity appeared, significant by age approximately 40.

V lost 5 bases and J 1 base, leaving 9 bases between the germline ends. The germline gives CDR1 MNHEY, CDR2 SVGAGI. This CDR3 region has 14 residues. Next came a second PCR, run for about 7 to 11 cycles, which used a sample-barcoded 5' primer along with a J-beta primer mix. TCRdb re-called the 5' RACE reads through MiXCR, storing one row per CDR3 protein. Among 800,000 to 1,000,000 distinct CDR3 sequences listed, around 48% were seen once. Individuals who donated were healthy Caucasians from Russia aged about 6 to 100. The TCR sequence derives from a young man in good health. This chain uses TRBV6-5 with TRBJ2-1; no clear D gene. The material sequenced was blood. The CDR3 loop is CASSARWSYNEQFF. In DNA form, the CDR3 reads TGTGCCAGCAGTGCCCGGTGGTCCTACAATGAGCAGTTCTTC.